The present T cell receptor (beta chain) was sequenced within a study of regulatory T cells in long-lasting Graves disease. This clonotype has at least ten counts. Its target is unknown. Noted time point: newly diagnosed GD, antithyroid drugs for less than 3 months. With RNA extracted from PBMCs as input, the TCR library was made. Construction of TCR beta libraries relied on iRepertoire HTBI primers and on Arm-PCR targeting CDR3 regions. MiXCR was run by TCRdb on the multiplex PCR reads, yielding one entry per CDR3 protein. The sample consists of over 300,000 distinct CDR3 sequences, 15% to 17% of them appearing once. Overall study findings and caveats: Those with persistent disease had in common more public clonotypes (around 2,500) than new patients (about 970). Persistent Graves' patients had lower TCR diversity than newly diagnosed ones.

The germline V and J ends were trimmed by 3 bases and 3 bases, with 2 bases remaining between them. Germline CDR1 and CDR2: SNHLY and FYNNEI. CDR3 length equals 12 residues. The rearrangement uses TRBV2 and TRBJ2-2; D call uncertain. This receptor was obtained from a female donor with Graves disease. The material was peripheral blood mononuclear cells (PBMCs), obtained at new diagnosis, from a patient treated with antithyroid drugs. As DNA, the CDR3 is TGTGCCAGCAGTGATGACACCGGGGAGCTGTTTTTT. Translating gives CASSDDTGELFF.